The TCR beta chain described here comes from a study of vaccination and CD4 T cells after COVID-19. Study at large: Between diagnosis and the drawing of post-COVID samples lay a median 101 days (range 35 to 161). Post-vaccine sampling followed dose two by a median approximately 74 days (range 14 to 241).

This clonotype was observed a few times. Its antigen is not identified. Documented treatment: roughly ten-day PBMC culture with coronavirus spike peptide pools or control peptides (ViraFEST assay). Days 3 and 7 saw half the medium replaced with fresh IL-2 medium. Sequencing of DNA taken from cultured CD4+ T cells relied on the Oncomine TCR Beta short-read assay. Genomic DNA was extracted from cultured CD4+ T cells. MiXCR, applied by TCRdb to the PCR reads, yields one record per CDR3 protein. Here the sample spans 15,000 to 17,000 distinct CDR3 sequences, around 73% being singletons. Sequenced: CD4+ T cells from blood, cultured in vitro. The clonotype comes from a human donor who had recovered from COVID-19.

Written as DNA, the CDR3 is TGTGCCAGCTCACCAACGGGGCGCGGCAATCAGCCCCAGCATTTT. Translation gives CASSPTGRGNQPQHF. The chain recombines TRBV18 with TRBJ1-5; perhaps TRBD1 as D (5 bases). Germline CDR1 and CDR2: KGHSH and LQKENI. Trimming left V 2 bases short and J 2 bases short, with 10 bases between. The CDR3 is 15 amino acids. Together with reference TRBV18 and TRBJ1-5, the CDR3 gives the full variable domain: NAGVMQNPRHLVRRRGQEARLRCSPMKGHSHVYWYRQLPEEGLKFMVYLQKENIIDESGMPKERFSAEFPKEGPSILRIQQVVRGDSAAYFCASSPTGRGNQPQHFGDGTRLSIL.